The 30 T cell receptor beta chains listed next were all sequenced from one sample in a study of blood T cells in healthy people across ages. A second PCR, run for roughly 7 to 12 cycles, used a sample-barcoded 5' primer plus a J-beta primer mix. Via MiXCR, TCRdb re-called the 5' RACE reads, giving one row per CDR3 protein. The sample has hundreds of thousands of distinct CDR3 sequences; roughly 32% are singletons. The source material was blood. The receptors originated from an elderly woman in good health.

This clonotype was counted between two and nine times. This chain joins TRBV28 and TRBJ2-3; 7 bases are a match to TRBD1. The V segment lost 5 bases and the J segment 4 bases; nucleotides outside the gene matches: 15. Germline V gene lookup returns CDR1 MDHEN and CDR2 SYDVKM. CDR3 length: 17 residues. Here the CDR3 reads CASSPSRGLPSADTQYF. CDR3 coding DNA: TGTGCCAGCAGTCCTTCGAGGGGGCTCCCCAGTGCAGATACGCAGTATTTT.

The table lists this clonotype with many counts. CDR3 region: CASNEGGNEQFF. The CDR3 DNA is TGTGCCAGCAATGAGGGGGGCAATGAGCAGTTCTTC. The rearrangement uses TRBV12-3 or TRBV12-4 and TRBJ2-1; either TRBD1 or TRBD2 may supply D (6 bases each). The CDR3 is made up of 12 amino acids. The V end lost 7 bases, the J end lost 6 bases, and 10 bases lay between the germline ends.

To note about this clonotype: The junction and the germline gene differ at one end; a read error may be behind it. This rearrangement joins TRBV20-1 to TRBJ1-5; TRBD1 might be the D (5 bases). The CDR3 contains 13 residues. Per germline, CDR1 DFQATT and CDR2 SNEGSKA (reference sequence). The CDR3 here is CSARSRDHQSQHF. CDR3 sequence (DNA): TGCAGTGCTAGATCCAGGGACCATCAGTCCCAGCATTTT.

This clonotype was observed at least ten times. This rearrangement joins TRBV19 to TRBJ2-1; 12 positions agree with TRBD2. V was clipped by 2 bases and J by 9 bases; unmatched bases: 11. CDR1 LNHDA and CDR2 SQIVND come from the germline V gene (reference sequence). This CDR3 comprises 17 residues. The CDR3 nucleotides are TGTGCCAGTAGTATACTCCCTAGCGGGGGGGCGATGGGTGAGCAGTTCTTC. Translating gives CASSILPSGGAMGEQFF.

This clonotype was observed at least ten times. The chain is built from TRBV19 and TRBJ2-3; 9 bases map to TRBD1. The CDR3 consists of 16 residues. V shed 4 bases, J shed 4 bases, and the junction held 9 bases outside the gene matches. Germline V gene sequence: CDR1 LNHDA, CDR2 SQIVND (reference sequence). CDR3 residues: CASSTPRTGVADTQYF. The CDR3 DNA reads TGTGCCAGTAGTACCCCCCGGACAGGGGTCGCAGATACGCAGTATTTT.

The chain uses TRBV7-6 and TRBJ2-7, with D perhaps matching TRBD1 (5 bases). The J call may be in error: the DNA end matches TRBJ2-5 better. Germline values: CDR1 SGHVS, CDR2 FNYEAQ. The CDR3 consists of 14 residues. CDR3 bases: TGTGCCAGCAGCTTATTCAAGGGGCAGGAGACCCAGTACTTC. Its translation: CASSLFKGQETQYF.

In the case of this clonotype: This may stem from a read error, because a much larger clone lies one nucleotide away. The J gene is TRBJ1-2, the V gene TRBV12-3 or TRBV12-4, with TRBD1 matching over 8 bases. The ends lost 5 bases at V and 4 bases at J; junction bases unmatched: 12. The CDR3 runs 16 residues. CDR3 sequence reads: CASSPRQGLASYGYTF. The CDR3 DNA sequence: TGTGCCAGCAGTCCGCGACAGGGGCTGGCTAGCTATGGCTACACCTTC.

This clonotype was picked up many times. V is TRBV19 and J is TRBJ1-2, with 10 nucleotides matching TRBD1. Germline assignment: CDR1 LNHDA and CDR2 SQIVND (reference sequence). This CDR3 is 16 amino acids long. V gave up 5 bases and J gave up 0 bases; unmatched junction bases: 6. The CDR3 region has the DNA TGTGCCAGTAGTGCGACAGGGGGCCTGCCTAACTATGGCTACACCTTC. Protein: CASSATGGLPNYGYTF.

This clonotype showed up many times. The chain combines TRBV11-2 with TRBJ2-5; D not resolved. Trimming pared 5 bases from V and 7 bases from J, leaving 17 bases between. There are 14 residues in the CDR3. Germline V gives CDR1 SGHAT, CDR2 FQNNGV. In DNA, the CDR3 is TGTGCCAGCAGCCCCGGTGGACGCCCTGGGACCCAGTACTTC. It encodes CASSPGGRPGTQYF.

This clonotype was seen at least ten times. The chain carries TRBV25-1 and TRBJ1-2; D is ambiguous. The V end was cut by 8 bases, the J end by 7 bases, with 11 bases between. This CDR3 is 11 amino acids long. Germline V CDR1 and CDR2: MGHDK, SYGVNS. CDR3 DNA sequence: TGTGCCAGCTGGGGATCTCGTGGCTACACCTTC. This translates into CASWGSRGYTF.

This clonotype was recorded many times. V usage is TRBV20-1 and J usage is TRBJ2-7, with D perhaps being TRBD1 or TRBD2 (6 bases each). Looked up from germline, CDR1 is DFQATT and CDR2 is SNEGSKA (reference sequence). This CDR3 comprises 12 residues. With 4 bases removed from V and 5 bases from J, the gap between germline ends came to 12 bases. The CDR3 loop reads CSANREVHEQYF. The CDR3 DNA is TGCAGTGCTAACAGGGAGGTCCACGAGCAGTACTTC.

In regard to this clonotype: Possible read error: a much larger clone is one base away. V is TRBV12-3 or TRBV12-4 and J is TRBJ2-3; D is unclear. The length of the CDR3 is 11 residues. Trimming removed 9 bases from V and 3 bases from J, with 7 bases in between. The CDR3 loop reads CARARTDTQYF. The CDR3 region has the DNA TGTGCCAGAGCCCGGACAGATACGCAGTATTTT.

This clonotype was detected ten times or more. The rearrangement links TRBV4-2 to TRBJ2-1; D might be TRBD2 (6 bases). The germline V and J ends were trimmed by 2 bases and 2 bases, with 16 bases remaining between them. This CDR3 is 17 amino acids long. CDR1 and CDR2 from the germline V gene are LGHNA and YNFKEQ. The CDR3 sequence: CASSQLGTLQTYNEQFF. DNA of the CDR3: TGTGCCAGCAGCCAACTTGGGACTCTCCAGACCTACAATGAGCAGTTCTTC.

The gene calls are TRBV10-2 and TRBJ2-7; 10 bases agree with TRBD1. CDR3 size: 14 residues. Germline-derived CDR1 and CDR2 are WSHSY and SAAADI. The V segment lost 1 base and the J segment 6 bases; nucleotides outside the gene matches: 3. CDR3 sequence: CASSEWDRGGEQYF. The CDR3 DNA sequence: TGCGCCAGCAGTGAGTGGGACAGGGGAGGCGAGCAGTACTTC.

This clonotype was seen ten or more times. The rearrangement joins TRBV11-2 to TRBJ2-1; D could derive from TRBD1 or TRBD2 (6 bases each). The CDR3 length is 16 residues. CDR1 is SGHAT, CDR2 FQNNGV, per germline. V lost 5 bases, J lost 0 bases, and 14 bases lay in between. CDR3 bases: TGTGCCAGCAGCAGGGGGGTGGGAAGCTCCTACAATGAGCAGTTCTTC. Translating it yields CASSRGVGSSYNEQFF.

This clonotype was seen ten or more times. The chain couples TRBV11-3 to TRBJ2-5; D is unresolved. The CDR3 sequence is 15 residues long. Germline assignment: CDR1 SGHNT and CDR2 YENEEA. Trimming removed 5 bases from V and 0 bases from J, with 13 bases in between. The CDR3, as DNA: TGTGCCAGCAGCCTTTCAAGAGGCAACCAAGAGACCCAGTACTTC. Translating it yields CASSLSRGNQETQYF.

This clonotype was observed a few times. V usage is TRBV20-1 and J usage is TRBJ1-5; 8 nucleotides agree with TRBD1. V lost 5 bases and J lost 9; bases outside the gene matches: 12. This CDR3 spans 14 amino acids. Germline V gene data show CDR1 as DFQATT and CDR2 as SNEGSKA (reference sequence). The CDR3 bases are TGCAGTGCTGGGACAGGACCTGTTTTCGTGCCCCAGCATTTT. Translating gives CSAGTGPVFVPQHF.

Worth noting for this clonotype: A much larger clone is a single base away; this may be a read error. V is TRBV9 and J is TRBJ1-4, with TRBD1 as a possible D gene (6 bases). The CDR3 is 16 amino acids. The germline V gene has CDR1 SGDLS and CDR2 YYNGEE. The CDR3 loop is CASSPSGADFNEKRFF. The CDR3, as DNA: TGTGCCAGCAGCCCCTCGGGGGCGGACTTTAATGAAAAACGGTTTTTT. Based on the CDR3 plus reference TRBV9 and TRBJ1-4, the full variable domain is DSGVTQTPKHLITATGQRVTLRCSPRSGDLSVYWYQQSLDQGLQFLIQYYNGEERAKGNILERFSAQQFPDLHSELNLSSLELGDSALYFCASSPSGADFNEKRFFGSGTQLSVL.

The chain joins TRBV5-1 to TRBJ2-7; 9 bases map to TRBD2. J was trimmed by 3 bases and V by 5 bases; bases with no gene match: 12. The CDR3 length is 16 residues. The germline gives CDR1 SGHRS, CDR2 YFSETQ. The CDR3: CASSWALTSGGYEQYF. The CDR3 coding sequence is TGCGCCAGCAGTTGGGCCTTGACTAGCGGAGGCTACGAGCAGTACTTC.

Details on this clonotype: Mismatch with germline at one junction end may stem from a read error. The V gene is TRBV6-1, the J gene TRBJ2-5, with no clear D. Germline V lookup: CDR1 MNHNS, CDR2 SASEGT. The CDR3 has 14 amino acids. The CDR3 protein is CASSVGTVRETRYF. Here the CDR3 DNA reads TGTGCCAGCAGTGTCGGAACAGTCCGAGAGACCCGGTACTTC.

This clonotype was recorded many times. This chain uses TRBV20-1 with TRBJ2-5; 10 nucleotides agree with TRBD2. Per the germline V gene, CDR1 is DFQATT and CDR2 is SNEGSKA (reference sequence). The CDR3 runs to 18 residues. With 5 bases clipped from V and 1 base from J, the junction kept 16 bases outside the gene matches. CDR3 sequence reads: CSARRGGSGGTSQETQYF. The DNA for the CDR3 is TGCAGTGCTCGGCGAGGGGGTAGCGGGGGGACTAGCCAAGAGACCCAGTACTTC.

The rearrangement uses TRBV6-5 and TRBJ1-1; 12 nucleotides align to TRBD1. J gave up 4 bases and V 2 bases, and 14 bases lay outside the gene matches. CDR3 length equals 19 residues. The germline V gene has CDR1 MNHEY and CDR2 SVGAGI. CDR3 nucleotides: TGTGCCAGCAGTTACGTTTACCGGGACAGGGGGCGTTCGGGCACTGAAGCTTTCTTT. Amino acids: CASSYVYRDRGRSGTEAFF.

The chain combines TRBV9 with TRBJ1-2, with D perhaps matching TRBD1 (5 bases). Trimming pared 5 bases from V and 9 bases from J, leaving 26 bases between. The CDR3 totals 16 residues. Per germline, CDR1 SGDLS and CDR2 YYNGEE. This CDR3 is CASRRDLSGEAKRYTF. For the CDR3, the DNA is TGTGCCAGCAGGCGGGACCTTTCGGGGGAAGCAAAACGCTACACCTTC.

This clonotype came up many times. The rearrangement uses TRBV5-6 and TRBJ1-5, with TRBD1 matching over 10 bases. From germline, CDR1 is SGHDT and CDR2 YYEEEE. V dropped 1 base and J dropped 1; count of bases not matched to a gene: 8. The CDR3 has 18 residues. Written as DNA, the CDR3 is TGTGCCAGCAGCTTGACCGGGACAGGGGTCATGAGCAATCAGCCCCAGCATTTT. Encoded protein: CASSLTGTGVMSNQPQHF.

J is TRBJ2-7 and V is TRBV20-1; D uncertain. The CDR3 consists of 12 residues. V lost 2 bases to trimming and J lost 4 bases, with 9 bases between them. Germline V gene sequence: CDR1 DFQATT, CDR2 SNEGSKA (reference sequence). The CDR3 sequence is CSARQVEYEQYF. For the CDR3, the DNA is TGCAGTGCTAGACAGGTTGAGTACGAGCAGTACTTC.

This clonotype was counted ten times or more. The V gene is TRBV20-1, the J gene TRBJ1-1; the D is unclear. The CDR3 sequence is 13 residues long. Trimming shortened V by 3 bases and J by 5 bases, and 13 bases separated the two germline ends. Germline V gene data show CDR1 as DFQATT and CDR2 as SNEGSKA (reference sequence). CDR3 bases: TGCAGTGCTAGTCCTGGAATGGGAACTGAAGCTTTCTTT. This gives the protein CSASPGMGTEAFF.

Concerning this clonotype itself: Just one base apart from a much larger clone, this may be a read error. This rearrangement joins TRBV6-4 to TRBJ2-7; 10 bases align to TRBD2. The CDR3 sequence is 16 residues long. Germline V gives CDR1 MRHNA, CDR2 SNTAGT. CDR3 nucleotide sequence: TGTGCCAGCAGTAACTCGGGGCTAGCGGGGGACTACGAGCAGTACTTC. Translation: CASSNSGLAGDYEQYF.

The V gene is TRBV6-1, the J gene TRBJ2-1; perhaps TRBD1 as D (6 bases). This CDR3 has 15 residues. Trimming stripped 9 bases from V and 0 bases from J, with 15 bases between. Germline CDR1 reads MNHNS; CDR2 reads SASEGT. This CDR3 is CASGQGSSSYNEQFF. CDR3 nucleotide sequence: TGTGCCAGTGGGCAGGGGTCCTCCTCCTACAATGAGCAGTTCTTC.

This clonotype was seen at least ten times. The CDR3 reads CASRPTGGYGYTF. The CDR3 region has the DNA TGTGCCAGCAGACCGACAGGGGGTTACGGCTACACCTTC. The genes are TRBV6-2 or TRBV6-3 and TRBJ1-2; TRBD1 agrees at 9 bases. The CDR3 is 13 residues long. J lost 8 bases, V lost 6 bases, and 7 bases had no gene match. Germline CDR1 MNHEY, CDR2 SVGEGT.

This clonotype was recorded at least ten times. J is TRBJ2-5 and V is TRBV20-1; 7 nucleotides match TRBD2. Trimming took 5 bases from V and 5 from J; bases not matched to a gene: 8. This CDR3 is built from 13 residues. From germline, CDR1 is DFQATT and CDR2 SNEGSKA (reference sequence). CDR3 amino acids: CSAPRGVGETQYF. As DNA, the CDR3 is TGCAGTGCTCCTCGGGGGGTCGGGGAGACCCAGTACTTC.